This is a list of T cell receptor beta chains from one sample in a study of CD8 T cells in ankylosing spondylitis. TCRdb re-called the 5' RACE reads through MiXCR, storing one row per CDR3 protein. Of several thousand distinct CDR3 sequences in the sample, under 2.5% are singletons; the top ten hold 45% to 55%. The sequencing sample was made of blood, either unsorted or a sorted T cell fraction (not recorded which). These receptors were obtained from a male donor with ankylosing spondylitis or in good health (not recorded which). Both conserved end residues are part of each CDR3. Fields, in order: CDR3 length, V gene, clone size, D gene, J gene, CDR3 DNA, CDR3 protein. The D gene is left open where the match is weak. Clone size is given for some rows only: seen once, a few or many times, or a class if the clone is expanded.

18	TRBV9	few	TRBD2	TRBJ2-5	TGTGCCAGCAGCGATGGACTAGCGGGAGTCCCCTCCCAAGAGACCCAGTACTTC	CASSDGLAGVPSQETQYF
14	TRBV9	many	NA	TRBJ1-1	TGTGCCAGCAGCGTAGGTGACAGTAACACTGAAGCTTTCTTT	CASSVGDSNTEAFF
13	TRBV9	many	NA	TRBJ2-7	TGTGCCAGCAGCCGGACAGACACCTACGAGCAGTACTTC	CASSRTDTYEQYF
14	TRBV9	medium-sized	TRBD2	TRBJ2-1	TGTGCCAGCAGCGACCGGACTAGCGGGGATGAGCAGTTCTTC	CASSDRTSGDEQFF
17	TRBV9	many	NA	TRBJ2-1	TGTGCCAGCAGCGTAGGCTTGGGAGCTCGCTCCTACAATGAGCAGTTCTTC	CASSVGLGARSYNEQFF
14	TRBV9	many	NA	TRBJ1-1	TGTGCCAGCAGCTTTAGCCAGGGCTTTTCTGAAGCTTTCTTT	CASSFSQGFSEAFF
15	TRBV5-3	NA	TRBD2	TRBJ2-1	TGTGCCATGAGCCCGGGGCTAGCGGGAGTCCGTGAGCAGTTCTTC	CAMSPGLAGVREQFF
20	TRBV9	NA	TRBD2	TRBJ2-6	TGTGCCAGCAGCACGGGGGAGGGGAGTCCGGGAGGGCCTGGGGCCAACGTCCTGACTTTC	CASSTGEGSPGGPGANVLTF
16	TRBV9	many	NA	TRBJ2-7	TGTGCCAGCAGCACCCCGAAGGGGGGACTCCCCTACGAGCAGTACTTC	CASSTPKGGLPYEQYF
15	TRBV9	many	TRBD2	TRBJ2-2	TGTGCCAGCAGCGTGGGAGGGGATGGGACCGGGGAGCTGTTTTTT	CASSVGGDGTGELFF
14	TRBV9	NA	NA	TRBJ1-1	TGTGCCAGCAGCGCAGGGCAAGGGGCCACTGAAGCTTTCTTT	CASSAGQGATEAFF
17	TRBV9	many	TRBD2	TRBJ2-1	TGTGCCAGCACCCTTAACCCCGGGACTAGCGGGAGCGATGAGCAGTTCTTC	CASTLNPGTSGSDEQFF
16	TRBV9	medium-sized	TRBD2	TRBJ2-2	TGTGCCAGCAGTGCGACTAGCGGGGTTAACACCGGGGAGCTGTTTTTT	CASSATSGVNTGELFF
16	TRBV9	many	TRBD2	TRBJ2-1	TGTGCCAGCAGCGTAGCTACGCTAGCGGCTTACAATGAGCAGTTCTTC	CASSVATLAAYNEQFF
15	TRBV9	medium-sized	NA	TRBJ2-2	TGTGCCAGCAGCGTAGGGAGTTCTGGGGCCGGGGAGCTGTTTTTT	CASSVGSSGAGELFF
16	TRBV9	many	TRBD1	TRBJ2-7	TGTGCCAGCAGCGTAAGCTGGGACAGTAAATCCTACGAGCAGTACTTC	CASSVSWDSKSYEQYF
14	TRBV9	NA	NA	TRBJ2-7	TGTGCCAGCAGCCCCAGCGGGCCGCCGAACGAGCAGTACTTC	CASSPSGPPNEQYF
15	TRBV9	many	TRBD2	TRBJ2-1	TGTGCCAGCAGTGAAGCGGGAGGGCCGTGGAATGAGCAGTTCTTC	CASSEAGGPWNEQFF
15	TRBV9	many	NA	TRBJ1-3	TGTGCCAGCAGCGTAGCAGGGTACACGGGAAACACCATATATTTT	CASSVAGYTGNTIYF
14	TRBV9	many	NA	TRBJ2-7	TGTGCCAGCAGCGTCTCAGGCCGGGACTACGAGCAGTACTTC	CASSVSGRDYEQYF
15	TRBV9	many	TRBD2	TRBJ2-7	TGTGCCAGCAGCGTAGTAGCTAGCGGGATCTACGAGCAGTACTTC	CASSVVASGIYEQYF
13	TRBV9	many	NA	TRBJ2-1	TGTGCCAGCAGCCCAGGAGGGTTCAATGAGCAGTTCTTC	CASSPGGFNEQFF
17	TRBV9	many	TRBD2	TRBJ2-1	TGTGCCAGCAGCGGATTAGCGGGAGGACGGTCCTACAATGAGCAGTTCTTC	CASSGLAGGRSYNEQFF
14	TRBV9	many	NA	TRBJ2-7	TGTGCCAGCAGCGTAGAGGGGCAGGACTACGAGCAGTACTTC	CASSVEGQDYEQYF
14	TRBV9	many	NA	TRBJ1-4	TGTGCCAGCAGCCCACAGGGCTTAGGGGAAAAACTGTTTTTT	CASSPQGLGEKLFF
14	TRBV9	many	NA	TRBJ2-7	TGTGCCAGCAGCGTAGCGGGAGTATCGGGCGAGCAGTACTTC	CASSVAGVSGEQYF
14	TRBV9	many	NA	TRBJ1-2	TGTGCCAGCAGCGTATCGGACAGAGGCTATGGCTACACCTTC	CASSVSDRGYGYTF
13	TRBV9	many	TRBD2	TRBJ2-5	TGTGCCAGCAGCACTCGAGCGGGGGAGACCCAGTACTTC	CASSTRAGETQYF
12	TRBV9	many	NA	TRBJ2-2	TGTGCCAGCACCCTAGGGACCGGGGAGCTGTTTTTT	CASTLGTGELFF
13	TRBV9	many	NA	TRBJ1-1	TGTGCCAGCAGCGTTGCTGCTTTCGGCGAAGCTTTCTTT	CASSVAAFGEAFF
17	TRBV9	many	NA	TRBJ2-2	TGTGCCAGCAGCGTAGAAGGAGGCGGAACGAACACCGGGGAGCTGTTTTTT	CASSVEGGGTNTGELFF
16	TRBV9	many	TRBD2	TRBJ2-5	TGTGCCAGCAGCGTAGGACTAGCGGGTTTACAAGAGACCCAGTACTTC	CASSVGLAGLQETQYF
16	TRBV9	many	TRBD2	TRBJ2-5	TGTGCCAGCAGCGCCACCCCTAGCGGCTACCAAGAGACCCAGTACTTC	CASSATPSGYQETQYF
15	TRBV9	many	NA	TRBJ2-3	TGTGCCAGCAGCGTAGAGGGACTCGGCACAGATACGCAGTATTTT	CASSVEGLGTDTQYF
15	TRBV9	many	TRBD2	TRBJ2-7	TGTGCCAGCAGTCCGGGGACTAGCTTCTCCTACGAGCAGTACTTC	CASSPGTSFSYEQYF
17	TRBV9	many	NA	TRBJ2-2	TGTGCCAGCAGCGTAGTCTTAGGTACGGGGAACACCGGGGAGCTGTTTTTT	CASSVVLGTGNTGELFF
12	TRBV9	many	TRBD2	TRBJ2-7	TGTGCCAGCAGCAAGTCTAGCGGGACCCAATACTTC	CASSKSSGTQYF
19	TRBV9	many	TRBD2	TRBJ2-3	TGTGCCAGCAGCCCCTTGTTTGGAAGCGGGAGGGGGGGCACAGATACGCAGTATTTT	CASSPLFGSGRGGTDTQYF
13	TRBV24-1	many	TRBD1	TRBJ1-5	TGTGCCTCGTTTACAGGGGTCAATCAGCCCCAGCATTTT	CASFTGVNQPQHF
16	TRBV9	many	TRBD1	TRBJ1-1	TGTGCCAGCAGCACCTCGGACAGGGGGATGAACACTGAAGCTTTCTTT	CASSTSDRGMNTEAFF
16	TRBV9	medium-sized	TRBD2	TRBJ2-3	TGTGCCAGCAGCGTAGGGACTAGCGGGAGCACAGATACGCAGTATTTT	CASSVGTSGSTDTQYF